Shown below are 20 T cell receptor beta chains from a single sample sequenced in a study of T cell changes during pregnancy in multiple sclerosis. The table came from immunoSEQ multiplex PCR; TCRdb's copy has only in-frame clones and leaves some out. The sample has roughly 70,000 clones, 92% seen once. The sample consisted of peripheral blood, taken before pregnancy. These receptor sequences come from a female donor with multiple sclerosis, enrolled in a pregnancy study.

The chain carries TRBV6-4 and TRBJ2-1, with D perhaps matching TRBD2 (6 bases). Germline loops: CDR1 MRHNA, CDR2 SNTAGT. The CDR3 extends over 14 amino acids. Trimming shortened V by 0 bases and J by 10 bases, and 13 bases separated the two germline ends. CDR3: CASSDSASANEQFF. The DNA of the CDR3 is TGTGCCAGCAGTGACTCGGCTAGCGCTAACGAGCAGTTCTTC.

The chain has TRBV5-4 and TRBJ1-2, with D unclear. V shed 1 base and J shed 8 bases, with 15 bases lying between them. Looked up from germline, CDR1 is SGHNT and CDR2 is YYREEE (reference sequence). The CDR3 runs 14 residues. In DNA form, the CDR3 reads TGTGCCAGCAGCTTGTGGTTAGGGCGGGAGGGCTACACCTTC. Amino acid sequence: CASSLWLGREGYTF.

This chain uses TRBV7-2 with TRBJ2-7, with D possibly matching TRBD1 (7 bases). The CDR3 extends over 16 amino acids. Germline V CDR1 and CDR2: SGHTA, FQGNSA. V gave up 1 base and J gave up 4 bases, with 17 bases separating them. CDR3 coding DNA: TGTGCCAGCAGCTTAGAACTAGGAGGGGGCGAGTACGAGCAGTACTTC. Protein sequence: CASSLELGGGEYEQYF.

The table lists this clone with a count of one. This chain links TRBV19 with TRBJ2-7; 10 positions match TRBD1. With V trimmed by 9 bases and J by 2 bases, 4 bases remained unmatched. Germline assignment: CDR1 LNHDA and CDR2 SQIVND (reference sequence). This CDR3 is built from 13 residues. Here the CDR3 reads CASTGTGAYEQYF. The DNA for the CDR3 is TGTGCCAGCACCGGGACAGGGGCCTACGAGCAGTACTTC.

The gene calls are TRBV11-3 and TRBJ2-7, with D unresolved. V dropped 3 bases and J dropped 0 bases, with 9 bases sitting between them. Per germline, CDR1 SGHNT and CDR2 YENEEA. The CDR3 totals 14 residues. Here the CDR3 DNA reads TGTGCCAGCAGCTTGGGCCCGAGCTCCTACGAGCAGTACTTC. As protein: CASSLGPSSYEQYF.

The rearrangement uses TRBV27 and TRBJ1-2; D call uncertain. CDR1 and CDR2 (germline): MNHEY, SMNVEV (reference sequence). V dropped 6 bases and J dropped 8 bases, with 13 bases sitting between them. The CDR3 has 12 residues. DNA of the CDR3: TGTGCCAGCAGCGGTTCTCTGTCGGGCTACACCTTC. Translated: CASSGSLSGYTF.

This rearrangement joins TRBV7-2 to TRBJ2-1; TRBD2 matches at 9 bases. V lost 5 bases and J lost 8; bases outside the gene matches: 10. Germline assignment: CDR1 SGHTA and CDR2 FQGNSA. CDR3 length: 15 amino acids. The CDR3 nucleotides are TGTGCCAGCAGCCTGATAGCGGGAGATGAGCATGAGCAGTTCTTC. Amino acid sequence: CASSLIAGDEHEQFF.

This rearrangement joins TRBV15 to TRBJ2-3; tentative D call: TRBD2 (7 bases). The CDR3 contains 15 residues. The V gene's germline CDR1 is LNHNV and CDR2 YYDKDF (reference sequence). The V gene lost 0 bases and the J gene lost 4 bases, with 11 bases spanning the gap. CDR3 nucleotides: TGTGCCACCAGCAGAGATTCGGGGGGCGCAGATACGCAGTATTTT. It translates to CATSRDSGGADTQYF.

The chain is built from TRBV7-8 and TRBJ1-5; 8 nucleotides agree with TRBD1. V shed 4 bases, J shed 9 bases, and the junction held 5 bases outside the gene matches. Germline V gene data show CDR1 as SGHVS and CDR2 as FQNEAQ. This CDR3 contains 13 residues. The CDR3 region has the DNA TGTGCCAGCAGCTCGTCAACAGGGGGGCCCCAGCATTTT. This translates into CASSSSTGGPQHF.

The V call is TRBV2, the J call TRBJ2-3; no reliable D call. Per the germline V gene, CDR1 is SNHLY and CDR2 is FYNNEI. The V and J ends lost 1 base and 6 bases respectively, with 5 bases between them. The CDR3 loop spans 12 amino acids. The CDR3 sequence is CASSEGADTQYF. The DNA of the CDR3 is TGTGCCAGCAGTGAAGGAGCCGATACGCAGTATTTT.

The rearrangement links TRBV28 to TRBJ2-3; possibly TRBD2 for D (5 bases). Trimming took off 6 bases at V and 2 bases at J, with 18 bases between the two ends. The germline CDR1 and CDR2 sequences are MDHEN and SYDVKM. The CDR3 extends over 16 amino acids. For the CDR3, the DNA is TGTGCCAGCAGACCCACCGTACTAGTAAACACAGATACGCAGTATTTT. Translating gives CASRPTVLVNTDTQYF. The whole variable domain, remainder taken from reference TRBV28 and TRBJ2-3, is DVKVTQSSRYLVKRTGEKVFLECVQDMDHENMFWYRQDPGLGLRLIYFSYDVKMKEKGDIPEGYSVSREKKERFSLILESASTNQTSMYLCASRPTVLVNTDTQYFGPGTRLTVL.

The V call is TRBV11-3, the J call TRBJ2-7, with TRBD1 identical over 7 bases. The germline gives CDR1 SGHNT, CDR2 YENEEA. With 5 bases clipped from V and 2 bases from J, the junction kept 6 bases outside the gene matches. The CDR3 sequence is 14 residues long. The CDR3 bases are TGTGCCAGCAGCATCGACAGGGTCCCCTACGAGCAGTACTTC. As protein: CASSIDRVPYEQYF.

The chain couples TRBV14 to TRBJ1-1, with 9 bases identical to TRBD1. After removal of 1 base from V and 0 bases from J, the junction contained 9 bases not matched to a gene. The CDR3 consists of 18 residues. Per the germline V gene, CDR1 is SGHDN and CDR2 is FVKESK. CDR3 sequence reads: CASSQVDRGIFMNTEAFF. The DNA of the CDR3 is TGTGCCAGCAGCCAAGTGGACAGGGGAATCTTTATGAACACTGAAGCTTTCTTT. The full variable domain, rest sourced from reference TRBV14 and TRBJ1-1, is EAGVTQFPSHSVIEKGQTVTLRCDPISGHDNLYWYRRVMGKEIKFLLHFVKESKQDESGMPNNRFLAERTGGTYSTLKVQPAELEDSGVYFCASSQVDRGIFMNTEAFFGQGTRLTVV.

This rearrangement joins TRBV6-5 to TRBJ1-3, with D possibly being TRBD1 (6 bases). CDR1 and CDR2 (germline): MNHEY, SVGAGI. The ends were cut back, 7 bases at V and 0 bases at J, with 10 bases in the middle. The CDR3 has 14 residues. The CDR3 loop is CASKRGGSGNTIYF. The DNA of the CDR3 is TGTGCCAGCAAACGAGGGGGCTCTGGAAACACCATATATTTT.

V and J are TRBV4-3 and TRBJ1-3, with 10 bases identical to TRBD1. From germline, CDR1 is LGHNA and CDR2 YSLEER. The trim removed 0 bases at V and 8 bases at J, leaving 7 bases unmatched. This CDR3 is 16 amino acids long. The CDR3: CASSQDWDRGGYTIYF. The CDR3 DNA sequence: TGCGCCAGCAGCCAAGATTGGGACAGGGGCGGGTACACCATATATTTT.

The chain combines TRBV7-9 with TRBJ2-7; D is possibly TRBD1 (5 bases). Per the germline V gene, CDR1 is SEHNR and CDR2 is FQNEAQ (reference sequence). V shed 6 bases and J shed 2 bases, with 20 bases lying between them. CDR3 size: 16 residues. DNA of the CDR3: TGTGCCAGCAGTTCTTATTCGGACACGGACCCCTACGAGCAGTACTTC. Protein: CASSSYSDTDPYEQYF.

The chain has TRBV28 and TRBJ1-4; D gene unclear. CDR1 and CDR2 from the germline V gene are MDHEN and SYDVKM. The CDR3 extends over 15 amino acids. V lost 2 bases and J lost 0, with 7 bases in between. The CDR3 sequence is CASSLEMSTNEKLFF. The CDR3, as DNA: TGTGCCAGCAGTTTAGAGATGTCAACTAATGAAAAACTGTTTTTT. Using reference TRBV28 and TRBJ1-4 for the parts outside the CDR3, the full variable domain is DVKVTQSSRYLVKRTGEKVFLECVQDMDHENMFWYRQDPGLGLRLIYFSYDVKMKEKGDIPEGYSVSREKKERFSLILESASTNQTSMYLCASSLEMSTNEKLFFGSGTQLSVL.

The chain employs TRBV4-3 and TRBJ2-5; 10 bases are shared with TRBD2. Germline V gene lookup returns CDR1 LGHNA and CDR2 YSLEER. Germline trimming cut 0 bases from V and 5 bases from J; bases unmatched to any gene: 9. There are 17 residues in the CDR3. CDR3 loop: CASSQERLAGVGETQYF. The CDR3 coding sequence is TGCGCCAGCAGCCAAGAAAGGCTAGCGGGAGTGGGGGAGACCCAGTACTTC.

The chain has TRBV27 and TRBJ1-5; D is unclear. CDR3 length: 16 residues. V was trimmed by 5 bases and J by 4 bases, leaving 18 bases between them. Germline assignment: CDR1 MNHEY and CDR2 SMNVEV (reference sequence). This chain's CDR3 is CASSPMGEWVNQPQHF. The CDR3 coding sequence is TGTGCCAGCAGTCCGATGGGAGAATGGGTAAATCAGCCCCAGCATTTT.

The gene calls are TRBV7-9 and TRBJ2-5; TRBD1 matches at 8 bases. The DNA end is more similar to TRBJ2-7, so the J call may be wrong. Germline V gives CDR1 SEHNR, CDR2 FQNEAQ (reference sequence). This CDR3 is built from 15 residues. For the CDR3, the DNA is TGTGCCAGCAGCTTCTCACCGGACAGGGCTATCGAGCAGTACTTC. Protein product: CASSFSPDRAIEQYF.